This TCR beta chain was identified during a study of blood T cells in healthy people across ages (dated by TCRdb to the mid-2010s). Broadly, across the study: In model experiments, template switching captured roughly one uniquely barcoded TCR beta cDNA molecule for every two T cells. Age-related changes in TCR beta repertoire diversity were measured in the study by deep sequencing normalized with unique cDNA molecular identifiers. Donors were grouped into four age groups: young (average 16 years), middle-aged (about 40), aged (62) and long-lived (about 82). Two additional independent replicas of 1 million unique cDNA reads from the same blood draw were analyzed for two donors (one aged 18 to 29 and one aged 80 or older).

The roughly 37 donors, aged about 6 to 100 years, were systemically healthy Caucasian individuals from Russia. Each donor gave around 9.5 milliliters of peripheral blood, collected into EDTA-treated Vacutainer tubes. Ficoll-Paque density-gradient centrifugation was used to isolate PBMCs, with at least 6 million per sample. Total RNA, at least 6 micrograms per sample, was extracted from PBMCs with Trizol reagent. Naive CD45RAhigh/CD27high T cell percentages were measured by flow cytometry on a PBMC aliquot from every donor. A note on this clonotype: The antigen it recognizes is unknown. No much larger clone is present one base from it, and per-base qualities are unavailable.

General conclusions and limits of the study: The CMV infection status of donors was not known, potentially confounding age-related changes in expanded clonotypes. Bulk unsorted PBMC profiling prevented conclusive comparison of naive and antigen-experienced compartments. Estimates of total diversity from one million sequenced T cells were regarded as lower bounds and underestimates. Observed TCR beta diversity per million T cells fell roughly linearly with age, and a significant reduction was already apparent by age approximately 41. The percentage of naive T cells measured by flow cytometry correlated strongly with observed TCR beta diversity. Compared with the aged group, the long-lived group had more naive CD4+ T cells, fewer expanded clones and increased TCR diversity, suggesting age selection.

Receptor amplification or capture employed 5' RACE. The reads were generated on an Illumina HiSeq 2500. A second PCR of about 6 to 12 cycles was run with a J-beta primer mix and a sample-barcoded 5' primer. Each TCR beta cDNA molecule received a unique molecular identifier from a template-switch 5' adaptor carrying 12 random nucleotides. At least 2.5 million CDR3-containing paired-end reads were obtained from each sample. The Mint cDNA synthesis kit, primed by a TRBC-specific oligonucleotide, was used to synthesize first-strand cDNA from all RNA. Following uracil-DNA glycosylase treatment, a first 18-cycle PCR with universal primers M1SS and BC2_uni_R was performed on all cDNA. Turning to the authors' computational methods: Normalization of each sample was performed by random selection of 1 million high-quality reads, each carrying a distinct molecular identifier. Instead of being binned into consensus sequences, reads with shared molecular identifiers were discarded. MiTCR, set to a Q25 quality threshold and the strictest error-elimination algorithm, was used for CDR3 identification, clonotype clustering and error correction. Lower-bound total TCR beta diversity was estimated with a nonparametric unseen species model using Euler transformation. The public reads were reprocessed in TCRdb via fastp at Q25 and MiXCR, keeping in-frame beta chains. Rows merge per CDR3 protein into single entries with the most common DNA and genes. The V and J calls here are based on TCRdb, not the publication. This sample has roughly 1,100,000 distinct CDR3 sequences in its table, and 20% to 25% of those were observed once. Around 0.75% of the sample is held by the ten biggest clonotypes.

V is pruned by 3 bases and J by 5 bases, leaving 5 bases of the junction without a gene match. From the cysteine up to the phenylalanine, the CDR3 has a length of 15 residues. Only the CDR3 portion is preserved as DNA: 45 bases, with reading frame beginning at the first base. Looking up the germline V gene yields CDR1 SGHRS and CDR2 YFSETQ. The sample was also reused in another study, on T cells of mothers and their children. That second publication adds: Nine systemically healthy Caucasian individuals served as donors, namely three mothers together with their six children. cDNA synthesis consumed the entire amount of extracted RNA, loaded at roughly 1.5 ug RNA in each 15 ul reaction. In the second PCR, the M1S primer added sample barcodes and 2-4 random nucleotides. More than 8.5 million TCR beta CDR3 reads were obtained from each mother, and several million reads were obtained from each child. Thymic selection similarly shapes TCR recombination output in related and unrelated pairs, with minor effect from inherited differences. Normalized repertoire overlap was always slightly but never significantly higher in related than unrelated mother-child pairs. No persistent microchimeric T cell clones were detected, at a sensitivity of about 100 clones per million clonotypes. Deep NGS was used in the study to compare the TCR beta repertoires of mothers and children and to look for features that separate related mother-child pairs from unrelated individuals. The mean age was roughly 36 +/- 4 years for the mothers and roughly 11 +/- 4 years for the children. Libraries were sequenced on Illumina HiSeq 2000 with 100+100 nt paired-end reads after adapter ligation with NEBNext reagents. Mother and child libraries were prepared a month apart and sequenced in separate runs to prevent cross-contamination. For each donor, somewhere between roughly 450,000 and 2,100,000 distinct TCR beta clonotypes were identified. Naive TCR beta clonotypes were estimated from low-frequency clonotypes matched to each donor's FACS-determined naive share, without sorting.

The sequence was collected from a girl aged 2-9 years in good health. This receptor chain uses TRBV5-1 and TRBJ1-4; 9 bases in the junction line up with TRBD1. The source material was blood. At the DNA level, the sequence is TGCGCCAGCAGCTCGACAGGGGGACACAATGAAAAACTGTTTTTT. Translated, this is CASSSTGGHNEKLFF.